The clone carrying this T cell receptor beta chain was seen just once. The data originate from a study of blood T cell repertoires in COVID-19. TCRdb's copy holds only in-frame clones and misses some; the assay was immunoSEQ multiplex PCR. The sample yields roughly 200,000 clones, about 80% seen once. Per germline, CDR1 SGHTA and CDR2 FQGTGA. V lost 4 bases to trimming and J lost 2 bases; unmatched junction nucleotides: 7. CDR3 size: 15 residues. Sequencing was carried out using peripheral blood. The chain combines TRBV7-3 with TRBJ1-1; TRBD1 matches at 7 bases. The clonotype originates from a woman in her forties or fifties with active or convalescent COVID-19. The CDR3 here is CASSYSGGSNTEAFF. CDR3 coding DNA: TGTGCCAGCAGCTACTCAGGGGGAAGCAACACTGAAGCTTTCTTT.